This TCR beta chain comes out of a study of Ad26.COV2.S vaccination and SARS-CoV-2 variants. Study details: Vaccine-arm donor from the placebo-controlled COV1001 Ad26.COV2.S trial. Study observations and caveats: Quantification of TCR breadth and depth may have yielded underestimates of total T cell responses.

As regards this clone: Antigen specificity is unknown.

Treatment described: approximately 18 received Ad26.COV2.S at low or high dose, single or two shots; 5 received placebo; per-sample allocation not given. Each sample was drawn 63 days after the first injection (of vaccine or placebo). Boston provided a donor who was an adult aged 18-55 years. Measured with immunoSEQ multiplex PCR; TCRdb has only the in-frame clones, and not every one. Of hundreds of thousands of clones listed, roughly 90% are singletons. The CDR3 loop spans 18 amino acids. The J segment lost 5 bases and the V segment lost 2 bases, leaving 11 bases of the junction unmatched. Germline CDR1 and CDR2: SGHVS and FNYEAQ.

The chain combines TRBV7-6 with TRBJ2-2; 10 bases are a match to TRBD2. The specimen was peripheral blood, collected in a trial of Ad26.COV2.S vaccine versus placebo. The TCR sequence derives from a person between 18 and 59 years old who received the Ad26.COV2.S COVID-19 vaccine or a placebo. The CDR3 loop reads CASSLSPSGRGWTGELFF. CDR3 bases: TGTGCCAGCAGCTTAAGTCCTAGCGGGAGAGGTTGGACCGGGGAGCTGTTTTTT.